The 16 T cell receptor beta chains given below trace back to one sample, sequenced in a study of spatial heterogeneity in lung cancer. Study findings and constraints: In tumors, expanded intratumoral alpha and beta TCR counts tracked mutation counts.

Time point specified: sample taken at primary tumor resection. MiXCR, applied by TCRdb to the 5' RACE reads, yields one record per CDR3 protein. The profile shows approximately 23,000 distinct CDR3 sequences, 4% to 5.5% of them singletons. What these receptors recognize is not known. Here the sequenced sample was lung tumor tissue, taken at surgery. The receptors derive from a male donor with early-stage non-small cell lung cancer.

This clonotype was seen ten or more times. The J gene is TRBJ2-1, the V gene TRBV11-2; 8 bases align to TRBD2. The V gene end was trimmed by 4 bases and the J gene end by 8 bases; junction bases not matched to a gene: 13. Germline CDR1 SGHAT, CDR2 FQNNGV. The CDR3 runs to 16 residues. CDR3 DNA sequence: TGTGCCAGCAGCTCGGCCCCGGGACTAGGCGACTATGAGCAGTTCTTC. It codes for CASSSAPGLGDYEQFF.

This clonotype was seen more than once but under ten times. J is TRBJ1-6 and V is TRBV6-5, with D tentatively TRBD1 (6 bases). Germline V CDR1 and CDR2: MNHEY, SVGAGI. This CDR3 has 15 residues. The V end was cut by 5 bases, the J end by 4 bases, with 12 bases between. The CDR3 bases are TGTGCCAGCAGTCGTGGACAGAGATATAATTCACCCCTCCACTTT. Its protein product is CASSRGQRYNSPLHF.

This clonotype showed up many times. V gene TRBV7-2 combines with J gene TRBJ2-7; D might be TRBD2 (6 bases). V lost 1 base and J lost 5, with 12 bases in between. Germline-derived CDR1 and CDR2 are SGHTA and FQGNSA. The CDR3 loop spans 14 amino acids. For the CDR3, the DNA is TGTGCCAGCAGCTTAGATAGACTAGATAACGAGCAGTACTTC. It encodes CASSLDRLDNEQYF.

At least ten counts were recorded for this clonotype. The chain employs TRBV27 and TRBJ2-5, with D perhaps TRBD1 or TRBD2 (5 bases each). CDR1 and CDR2 from the germline V gene are MNHEY and SMNVEV (reference sequence). Trimming removed 3 bases from V and 6 bases from J, with 8 bases in between. CDR3 length: 12 residues. The CDR3 sequence: CASSLMGQTQYF. The CDR3 region has the DNA TGTGCCAGCAGTTTGATGGGACAGACCCAGTACTTC.

Many counts were recorded for this clonotype. The chain couples TRBV24-1 to TRBJ2-4; D not resolved. The germline gives CDR1 KGHDR, CDR2 SFDVKD. CDR3 size: 14 residues. The V and J ends lost 0 bases and 7 bases respectively, with 9 bases between them. CDR3 nucleotide sequence: TGTGCCACCAGTGATTTGCTGTCTGGCAACATTCAGTACTTC. This encodes CATSDLLSGNIQYF.

This clonotype appeared many times. The chain combines TRBV7-9 with TRBJ1-1; D unresolved. Per the germline V gene, CDR1 is SEHNR and CDR2 is FQNEAQ (reference sequence). V was shortened by 1 base and J by 5 bases, with 5 bases between the two germline ends. The CDR3 contains 12 residues. CDR3 sequence: CASSLVLTEAFF. The CDR3 nucleotides read TGTGCCAGCAGCTTAGTGTTGACTGAAGCTTTCTTT.

This clonotype is deemed medium-sized. The chain carries TRBV4-3 and TRBJ2-1; no definite D call. The V end was cut by 0 bases, the J end by 6 bases, with 9 bases between. This CDR3 is 14 amino acids long. The germline CDR1 and CDR2 sequences are LGHNA and YSLEER. In nucleotides, the CDR3 is TGCGCCAGCAGCCAAGATCCGAGTTTCAATGAGCAGTTCTTC. Protein: CASSQDPSFNEQFF.

This clonotype occurred many times. The V call is TRBV9, the J call TRBJ1-2; no clear D gene. There are 11 residues in the CDR3. The germline V and J ends were trimmed by 5 bases and 7 bases, with 9 bases remaining between them. CDR1 is SGDLS, CDR2 YYNGEE, per germline. CDR3 in amino acids: CASSRGGGYTF. DNA for the CDR3: TGTGCCAGCAGTCGGGGAGGTGGCTACACCTTC.

At least ten counts were recorded for this clonotype. This chain uses TRBV20-1 with TRBJ1-1; tentative D call: TRBD1 (5 bases). CDR1 and CDR2 (germline): DFQATT, SNEGSKA (reference sequence). The CDR3 length is 14 residues. Trimming removed 0 bases from V and 6 bases from J, with 14 bases in between. In nucleotides, the CDR3 is TGCAGTGCTAGAGACGGGGGACGGAGTGCTGAAGCTTTCTTT. Translation gives CSARDGGRSAEAFF.

This clonotype has ten or more counts. The J gene is TRBJ1-1, the V gene TRBV6-5; no definite D call. The V gene's germline CDR1 is MNHEY and CDR2 SVGAGI. Trimming cost V 6 bases and J 1 base, with 12 bases left between them. CDR3 length: 14 amino acids. CDR3 DNA: TGTGCCAGCAGGACGACTCCGACGAACACTGAAGCTTTCTTT. The encoded protein is CASRTTPTNTEAFF.

This clonotype occurred a few times. The V and J genes are TRBV3-1 and TRBJ2-4; D is perhaps TRBD2 (5 bases). Germline assignment: CDR1 LGHDT and CDR2 YNNKEL (reference sequence). This CDR3 has 11 residues. V gave up 6 bases and J gave up 8 bases, with 8 bases separating them. The CDR3 DNA follows: TGTGCCAGCAGAATCGGGGACATTCAGTACTTC. Amino acid sequence: CASRIGDIQYF.

This clonotype was recorded at least ten times. The V gene is TRBV12-3 or TRBV12-4, the J gene TRBJ2-3, with TRBD1 as a possible D gene (5 bases). This CDR3 spans 13 amino acids. The V gene lost 5 bases and the J gene lost 7 bases, with 13 bases spanning the gap. The CDR3 reads CASSLPGLNTQYF. CDR3 nucleotides: TGTGCCAGCAGTCTGCCAGGGCTCAATACGCAGTATTTT.

This clonotype showed up many times. The J gene is TRBJ2-1, the V gene TRBV18; the match to TRBD2 covers 8 bases. Trimming at V came to 5 bases and at J to 1 base, leaving 7 bases not matched to a gene. The germline V gene has CDR1 KGHSH and CDR2 LQKENI. The CDR3 is 16 amino acids. The CDR3 bases are TGTGCCAGCTCATTAAATAGCGGGAATTCCTACAATGAGCAGTTCTTC. This gives the protein CASSLNSGNSYNEQFF.

This clonotype showed up just a few times. The chain carries TRBV7-2 and TRBJ2-3, with a weak D call TRBD2 (6 bases). CDR3 length equals 13 residues. Germline CDR1 and CDR2: SGHTA and FQGNSA. V was pared by 8 bases and J by 5 bases, with 14 bases between. CDR3 region: CASSRGYEDTQYF. In DNA form, the CDR3 reads TGTGCCAGCTCACGGGGGTATGAAGATACGCAGTATTTT.

This clonotype came up many times. The chain employs TRBV5-1 and TRBJ2-7, with 9 bases lining up with TRBD2. The germline CDR1 and CDR2 sequences are SGHRS and YFSETQ. The V gene end was trimmed by 3 bases and the J gene end by 6 bases; junction bases not matched to a gene: 7. This CDR3 has 14 amino acids. The CDR3 DNA sequence: TGCGCCAGCAGCTACCAGGTTAGCGGGAGCGAGCAGTACTTC. Protein sequence: CASSYQVSGSEQYF.

As for this clonotype: Since a much larger clone is just one base distant, this may be a read error. No conserved phenylalanine or tryptophan ends this CDR3, so it is likely a read error. J is TRBJ2-5 and V is TRBV27; 8 bases fit TRBD1. Trimming removed 5 bases from V and 5 bases from J; junction bases left unmatched: 7. The CDR3 consists of 14 residues. Germline V lookup: CDR1 MNHEY, CDR2 SMNVEV (reference sequence). CDR3 sequence (DNA): TGTGCCAGCAGTACTTCAGGGGGCCGGGAGACCCAGTACTAC. Protein: CASSTSGGRETQYY.